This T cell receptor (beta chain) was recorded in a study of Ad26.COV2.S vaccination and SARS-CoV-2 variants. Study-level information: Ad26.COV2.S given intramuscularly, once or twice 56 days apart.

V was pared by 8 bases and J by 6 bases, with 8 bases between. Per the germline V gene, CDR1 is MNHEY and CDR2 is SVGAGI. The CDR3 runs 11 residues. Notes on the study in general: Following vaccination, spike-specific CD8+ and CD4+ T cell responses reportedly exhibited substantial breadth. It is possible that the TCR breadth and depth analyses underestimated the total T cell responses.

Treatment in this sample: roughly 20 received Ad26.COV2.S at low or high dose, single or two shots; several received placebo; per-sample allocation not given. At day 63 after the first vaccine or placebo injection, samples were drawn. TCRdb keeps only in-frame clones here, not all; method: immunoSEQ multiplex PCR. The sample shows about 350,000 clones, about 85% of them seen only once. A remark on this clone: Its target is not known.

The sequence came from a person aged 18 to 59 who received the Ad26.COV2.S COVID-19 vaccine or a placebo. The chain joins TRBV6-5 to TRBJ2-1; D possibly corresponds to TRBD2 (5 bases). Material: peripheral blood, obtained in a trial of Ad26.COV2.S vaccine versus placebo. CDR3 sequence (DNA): TGTGCCAGCGACTACGGCAATGAGCAGTTCTTC. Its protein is CASDYGNEQFF.